This TCR beta chain was found in a study of blood T cell repertoires in COVID-19. The CDR3 contains 13 residues. V shed 10 bases and J shed 4 bases, with 13 bases lying between them. Looked up from germline, CDR1 is LNHDA and CDR2 is SQIVND (reference sequence). Profiled with immunoSEQ multiplex PCR; TCRdb holds only in-frame clones, not every one. The top ten clones hold just under 2.5% of a sample with under 200,000 clones, more than 75% of them seen once. The source is a man aged 35 to 55 with active or convalescent COVID-19. The sample consisted of peripheral blood. This sequence joins TRBV19 and TRBJ2-2; maybe TRBD1 (5 bases). The CDR3 loop reads CAIGVLVTGELFF. The CDR3, as DNA: TGTGCCATAGGGGTTCTGGTCACCGGGGAGCTGTTTTTT.